Listed below are T cell receptor beta chains from one sample, sequenced in a study of blood T cells in healthy people across ages. One entry per CDR3 protein, called by TCRdb with MiXCR from the 5' RACE reads. This table has more than 800,000 distinct CDR3 sequences, under 30% appearing once. Sequencing was carried out using blood. These receptors came from a woman aged 80 or over in good health. Both conserved end residues are part of each CDR3. Each record gives: V gene, clone size, D gene, J gene, CDR3 protein, CDR3 DNA. The D gene is left open where the match is weak. Part of the rows lack a size; the others show once, few, many or a class for expanded clones.

v_call: TRBV5-1
clone_size: NA
d_call: NA
j_call: TRBJ2-7
cdr3_aa: CASSGGRYYEQYF
cdr3_nt: TGCGCCAGCAGCGGGGGTCGGTACTACGAGCAGTACTTC

v_call: TRBV4-1
clone_size: many
d_call: NA
j_call: TRBJ2-3
cdr3_aa: CASSQIVADTQYF
cdr3_nt: TGCGCCAGCAGCCAAATCGTGGCAGATACGCAGTATTTT

v_call: TRBV6-2/TRBV6-3
clone_size: many
d_call: NA
j_call: TRBJ2-5
cdr3_aa: CASSYNLRTTPSETQYF
cdr3_nt: TGTGCCAGCAGTTATAATCTGCGGACTACCCCCAGCGAGACCCAGTACTTC

v_call: TRBV20-1
clone_size: many
d_call: NA
j_call: TRBJ2-3
cdr3_aa: CSAPTGYTDTQYF
cdr3_nt: TGCAGTGCGCCGACTGGCTACACAGATACGCAGTATTTT

v_call: TRBV12-3/TRBV12-4
clone_size: many
d_call: TRBD2
j_call: TRBJ2-4
cdr3_aa: CASSIGTSVAKNIQYF
cdr3_nt: TGTGCCAGCAGTATTGGGACTAGCGTGGCCAAAAACATTCAGTACTTC

v_call: TRBV7-2
clone_size: many
d_call: NA
j_call: TRBJ2-1
cdr3_aa: CASSPRTVNEQFF
cdr3_nt: TGTGCCAGCAGCCCCAGGACTGTCAATGAGCAGTTCTTC

v_call: TRBV20-1
clone_size: NA
d_call: TRBD1
j_call: TRBJ1-1
cdr3_aa: CSARARGQVAEAFF
cdr3_nt: TGCAGTGCTAGAGCCAGGGGGCAGGTAGCTGAAGCTTTCTTT

v_call: TRBV4-3
clone_size: NA
d_call: NA
j_call: TRBJ2-4
cdr3_aa: CARSQGSRTDIQYF
cdr3_nt: TGCGCCAGGAGCCAAGGTTCCCGGACAGATATTCAGTACTTC

v_call: TRBV7-2
clone_size: many
d_call: TRBD2
j_call: TRBJ2-1
cdr3_aa: CASSLVVAGGPRDEQFF
cdr3_nt: TGTGCCAGCAGCTTAGTAGTAGCGGGGGGCCCTCGGGATGAGCAGTTCTTC

v_call: TRBV12-3/TRBV12-4
clone_size: NA
d_call: TRBD2
j_call: TRBJ2-1
cdr3_aa: CASSLMSSGGYEQFF
cdr3_nt: TGTGCCAGCAGTTTAATGTCTAGCGGGGGGTATGAGCAGTTCTTC

v_call: TRBV5-6
clone_size: NA
d_call: TRBD1
j_call: TRBJ1-2
cdr3_aa: CASSSSTGSGYTF
cdr3_nt: TGTGCCAGCAGCTCCTCGACAGGGTCTGGCTACACCTTC

v_call: TRBV21-1
clone_size: NA
d_call: NA
j_call: TRBJ2-7
cdr3_aa: CASSKCLAGGCEQYF
cdr3_nt: TGTGCCAGCAGCAAATGCCTAGCGGGGGGGTGCGAGCAGTACTTC

v_call: TRBV7-9
clone_size: NA
d_call: NA
j_call: TRBJ1-4
cdr3_aa: CASSSRAGDEKLFF
cdr3_nt: TGTGCCAGCAGCTCTCGGGCGGGGGATGAAAAACTGTTTTTT

v_call: TRBV4-3
clone_size: NA
d_call: TRBD2
j_call: TRBJ2-7
cdr3_aa: CASSQGAVGGRSDEQYF
cdr3_nt: TGCGCCAGCAGCCAAGGAGCTGTGGGCGGGAGGTCTGACGAGCAGTACTTC

v_call: TRBV6-6
clone_size: NA
d_call: TRBD1
j_call: TRBJ2-5
cdr3_aa: CASARQGSETQYF
cdr3_nt: TGTGCCAGCGCTAGACAGGGCTCGGAGACCCAGTACTTC

v_call: TRBV18
clone_size: NA
d_call: TRBD1
j_call: TRBJ1-2
cdr3_aa: CASSPPNGQGAYGYTF
cdr3_nt: TGTGCCAGCTCACCACCAAATGGGCAGGGGGCGTATGGCTACACCTTC

v_call: TRBV12-3/TRBV12-4
clone_size: once
d_call: NA
j_call: TRBJ2-4
cdr3_aa: CASSLGGGWGGKNIQYF
cdr3_nt: TGTGCCAGCAGTTTAGGGGGTGGGTGGGGAGGCAAAAACATTCAGTACTTC

v_call: TRBV2
clone_size: few
d_call: TRBD2
j_call: TRBJ2-2
cdr3_aa: CARGGTGELFF
cdr3_nt: TGTGCCAGGGGGGGGACCGGGGAGCTGTTTTTT

v_call: TRBV13
clone_size: many
d_call: NA
j_call: TRBJ2-5
cdr3_aa: CASSLGRVGETQYF
cdr3_nt: TGTGCCAGCAGCTTAGGCAGGGTTGGAGAGACCCAGTACTTC

v_call: TRBV4-3
clone_size: many
d_call: TRBD2
j_call: TRBJ2-5
cdr3_aa: CASSSGEVAGGQGETQYF
cdr3_nt: TGCGCCAGCAGCTCAGGGGAGGTAGCGGGGGGGCAGGGTGAGACCCAGTACTTC

v_call: TRBV14
clone_size: many
d_call: NA
j_call: TRBJ2-5
cdr3_aa: CASSQGGWAGSQETQYF
cdr3_nt: TGTGCCAGCAGCCAAGGCGGTTGGGCAGGGTCCCAAGAGACCCAGTACTTC

v_call: TRBV5-1
clone_size: many
d_call: NA
j_call: TRBJ2-3
cdr3_aa: CASSFLGGTTDTQYF
cdr3_nt: TGCGCCAGCAGCTTCCTTGGAGGGACGACAGATACGCAGTATTTT

v_call: TRBV7-9
clone_size: few
d_call: NA
j_call: TRBJ2-2
cdr3_aa: CASRWGDRELFF
cdr3_nt: TGTGCCAGCAGATGGGGGGACCGGGAGCTGTTTTTT

v_call: TRBV4-3
clone_size: NA
d_call: NA
j_call: TRBJ2-4
cdr3_aa: CASSQEGGPGNIQYF
cdr3_nt: TGCGCCAGCAGCCAAGAAGGGGGGCCGGGAAACATTCAGTACTTC

v_call: TRBV20-1
clone_size: many
d_call: NA
j_call: TRBJ2-7
cdr3_aa: CSARLQGWGYEQYF
cdr3_nt: TGCAGTGCTAGATTACAGGGATGGGGCTACGAGCAGTACTTC

v_call: TRBV7-9
clone_size: many
d_call: NA
j_call: TRBJ1-1
cdr3_aa: CASSFGRNTEAFF
cdr3_nt: TGTGCCAGCAGCTTCGGACGGAACACTGAAGCTTTCTTT

v_call: TRBV30
clone_size: NA
d_call: NA
j_call: TRBJ1-6
cdr3_aa: CAWSVQGSSPLHF
cdr3_nt: TGTGCCTGGAGTGTACAGGGCAGTTCACCCCTCCACTTT

v_call: TRBV5-4
clone_size: many
d_call: TRBD2
j_call: TRBJ2-3
cdr3_aa: CASSLLQLAGGTDTQYF
cdr3_nt: TGTGCCAGCAGTTTGCTCCAACTAGCGGGGGGCACAGATACGCAGTATTTT

v_call: TRBV30
clone_size: NA
d_call: NA
j_call: TRBJ1-2
cdr3_aa: CVWSFWSAGNKGYTF
cdr3_nt: TGTGTCTGGAGTTTTTGGTCCGCGGGTAATAAAGGCTACACCTTC

v_call: TRBV19
clone_size: NA
d_call: NA
j_call: TRBJ1-5
cdr3_aa: CASIRDTGGGQPQHF
cdr3_nt: TGTGCCAGTATTCGGGACACCGGGGGCGGTCAGCCCCAGCATTTT

v_call: TRBV3-1
clone_size: NA
d_call: TRBD1
j_call: TRBJ2-4
cdr3_aa: CASSQGDRGYNIRYF
cdr3_nt: TGTGCCAGCAGCCAAGGAGACAGGGGTTATAACATTCGGTACTTC

v_call: TRBV20-1
clone_size: NA
d_call: NA
j_call: TRBJ2-5
cdr3_aa: CSAREGPTETQYF
cdr3_nt: TGCAGTGCTAGAGAAGGACCAACGGAGACCCAGTACTTC

v_call: TRBV20-1
clone_size: many
d_call: NA
j_call: TRBJ2-7
cdr3_aa: CSANFPGGGGYEQYF
cdr3_nt: TGCAGTGCTAACTTCCCCGGGGGAGGGGGCTACGAGCAGTACTTC

v_call: TRBV20-1
clone_size: NA
d_call: TRBD2
j_call: TRBJ2-1
cdr3_aa: CSAIGLASGRAEQFF
cdr3_nt: TGCAGTGCTATTGGTCTGGCTAGCGGGAGGGCCGAGCAGTTCTTC

v_call: TRBV6-6
clone_size: few
d_call: NA
j_call: TRBJ1-5
cdr3_aa: CASSYLDSYSNQPQHF
cdr3_nt: TGTGCCAGCAGTTACCTTGACAGTTATAGCAATCAGCCCCAGCATTTT

v_call: TRBV21-1
clone_size: few
d_call: NA
j_call: TRBJ2-1
cdr3_aa: CASSTLGLAGGFYNEQFF
cdr3_nt: TGTGCCAGCAGCACGTTGGGACTAGCGGGGGGTTTTTACAATGAGCAGTTCTTC

v_call: TRBV6-6
clone_size: many
d_call: TRBD2
j_call: TRBJ2-1
cdr3_aa: CASSRDYKNEQFF
cdr3_nt: TGTGCCAGCAGCAGGGACTATAAAAATGAGCAGTTCTTC

v_call: TRBV18
clone_size: NA
d_call: NA
j_call: TRBJ1-1
cdr3_aa: CASSPKQERTEAFF
cdr3_nt: TGTGCCAGCTCACCAAAGCAGGAGAGAACTGAAGCTTTCTTT

v_call: TRBV7-2
clone_size: once
d_call: NA
j_call: TRBJ2-4
cdr3_aa: CASSPGVLSPIQYF
cdr3_nt: TGTGCCAGCAGCCCGGGGGTCTTGTCCCCTATTCAGTACTTC

v_call: TRBV6-6
clone_size: few
d_call: TRBD1
j_call: TRBJ1-2
cdr3_aa: CASRNRDRGLGYTF
cdr3_nt: TGTGCCAGCAGGAACCGGGACAGGGGGCTTGGCTACACCTTC

v_call: TRBV4-1
clone_size: NA
d_call: TRBD2
j_call: TRBJ2-5
cdr3_aa: CASSPRTSGGRGETQYF
cdr3_nt: TGCGCCAGCAGCCCGAGGACTAGCGGGGGTCGTGGGGAGACCCAGTACTTC

v_call: TRBV7-8
clone_size: many
d_call: NA
j_call: TRBJ1-2
cdr3_aa: CASSQKWGRQWVSYGYTF
cdr3_nt: TGTGCCAGCAGCCAAAAATGGGGGAGACAGTGGGTTTCCTATGGCTACACCTTC

v_call: TRBV11-2
clone_size: many
d_call: NA
j_call: TRBJ1-1
cdr3_aa: CASTEGLSRANTEAFF
cdr3_nt: TGTGCCAGCACCGAGGGGTTGAGCCGGGCTAACACTGAAGCTTTCTTT

v_call: TRBV2
clone_size: few
d_call: TRBD1
j_call: TRBJ1-6
cdr3_aa: CASAGQAISNSPLHF
cdr3_nt: TGTGCCAGCGCGGGACAGGCCATATCAAATTCACCCCTCCACTTT

v_call: TRBV7-2
clone_size: many
d_call: TRBD1
j_call: TRBJ2-7
cdr3_aa: CASSLSGQVTYEQYF
cdr3_nt: TGTGCCAGCAGCTTATCCGGACAGGTCACCTACGAGCAGTACTTC

v_call: TRBV6-2/TRBV6-3
clone_size: NA
d_call: TRBD1
j_call: TRBJ2-1
cdr3_aa: CASTTGVPYNEQFF
cdr3_nt: TGTGCCAGCACCACAGGGGTACCCTACAATGAGCAGTTCTTC

v_call: TRBV4-2
clone_size: few
d_call: NA
j_call: TRBJ1-2
cdr3_aa: CASSQVEGGNYGYTF
cdr3_nt: TGTGCCAGCAGCCAAGTAGAGGGGGGGAACTATGGCTACACCTTC

v_call: TRBV27
clone_size: NA
d_call: TRBD2
j_call: TRBJ2-1
cdr3_aa: CASRLAGLSSYNEQFF
cdr3_nt: TGTGCCAGCAGGCTAGCGGGGTTGAGCTCCTACAATGAGCAGTTCTTC

v_call: TRBV19
clone_size: few
d_call: NA
j_call: TRBJ2-3
cdr3_aa: CASSIEGAGRGTDTQYF
cdr3_nt: TGTGCCAGTAGTATAGAAGGGGCAGGGCGGGGTACAGATACGCAGTATTTT

v_call: TRBV7-9
clone_size: NA
d_call: NA
j_call: TRBJ2-3
cdr3_aa: CASSLSGLLTDTQYF
cdr3_nt: TGTGCCAGCAGCTTGTCGGGACTCCTAACAGATACGCAGTATTTT

v_call: TRBV12-5
clone_size: NA
d_call: NA
j_call: TRBJ2-1
cdr3_aa: CASGLGVGNEQFF
cdr3_nt: TGTGCTAGTGGTTTGGGGGTAGGCAATGAGCAGTTCTTC

v_call: TRBV6-2/TRBV6-3
clone_size: many
d_call: NA
j_call: TRBJ1-1
cdr3_aa: CASSWDPAIEAFF
cdr3_nt: TGTGCCAGCAGTTGGGACCCTGCCATAGAAGCTTTCTTT

v_call: TRBV6-6
clone_size: NA
d_call: NA
j_call: TRBJ1-6
cdr3_aa: CASSYVGSYNSPLHF
cdr3_nt: TGTGCCAGCAGTTACGTGGGCTCCTATAATTCACCCCTCCACTTT

v_call: TRBV27
clone_size: NA
d_call: NA
j_call: TRBJ2-1
cdr3_aa: CASSFSRTYNEQFF
cdr3_nt: TGTGCCAGCTCATTTAGCCGAACCTACAATGAGCAGTTCTTC

v_call: TRBV30
clone_size: NA
d_call: NA
j_call: TRBJ2-1
cdr3_aa: CAWSGVGEAFF
cdr3_nt: TGTGCCTGGAGTGGGGTGGGGGAGGCGTTCTTC